These 7 T cell receptor beta chains were sequenced from one sample in a study of cytomegalovirus exposure and HLA in healthy donors. Primers for the PCR totalled 60 Vbeta and 13 Jbeta. Assay: immunoSEQ multiplex PCR; the TCRdb copy retains only in-frame clones and omits some. The sample consists of more than 90,000 clones, around four fifths of them appearing once. Sequencing used PBMCs. Every receptor here comes from a man aged 40-55 years in good health and CMV-seropositive.

The rearrangement joins TRBV27 to TRBJ2-7; 7 bases align to TRBD2. J was trimmed by 2 bases and V by 5 bases; bases with no gene match: 9. The CDR3 is made up of 15 amino acids. Germline V lookup: CDR1 MNHEY, CDR2 SMNVEV (reference sequence). This chain's CDR3 is CASSLQSGDPYEQYF. In DNA, the CDR3 is TGTGCCAGCAGTCTACAAAGCGGGGACCCCTACGAGCAGTACTTC.

V is TRBV15 and J is TRBJ2-5; 7 bases fit TRBD2. The ends lost 1 base at V and 5 bases at J; junction bases unmatched: 4. Germline values: CDR1 LNHNV, CDR2 YYDKDF (reference sequence). The CDR3 is 14 residues long. CDR3 sequence (DNA): TGTGCCACCAGCAGAGGGGACGGGGGGGAGACCCAGTACTTC. Its translation is CATSRGDGGETQYF. The variable domain in full, completed from reference TRBV15 and TRBJ2-5, reads DAMVIQNPRYQVTQFGKPVTLSCSQTLNHNVMYWYQQKSSQAPKLLFHYYDKDFNNEADTPDNFQSRRPNTSFCFLDIRSPGLGDTAMYLCATSRGDGGETQYFGPGTRLLVL.

This clone was counted only a few times. V gene TRBV10-3 combines with J gene TRBJ2-5; 11 bases align to TRBD2. Germline V gives CDR1 ENHRY, CDR2 SYGVKD. J gave up 4 bases and V 0 bases, and 7 bases lay outside the gene matches. This CDR3 has 17 residues. CDR3 sequence: CAISESRGLAGGETQYF. CDR3 nucleotides: TGTGCCATCAGTGAGTCGAGAGGGCTAGCGGGGGGAGAGACCCAGTACTTC.

The rearrangement uses TRBV6-1 and TRBJ2-3, with TRBD2 matching over 8 bases. The CDR3 consists of 15 residues. Germline V gene sequence: CDR1 MNHNS, CDR2 SASEGT. The V gene end was trimmed by 6 bases and the J gene end by 0 bases; junction bases not matched to a gene: 5. Here the CDR3 DNA reads TGTGCCAGCAGAGAGGGACTAGGTAGCACAGATACGCAGTATTTT. Translating it yields CASREGLGSTDTQYF.

This chain joins TRBV6-5 and TRBJ2-7; D is possibly TRBD1 (6 bases). The germline V and J ends were trimmed by 4 bases and 1 base, with 17 bases remaining between them. The CDR3 sequence is 16 residues long. Germline lookup yields CDR1 MNHEY and CDR2 SVGAGI. CDR3: CASSSQSRTASYEQYF. In DNA, the CDR3 is TGTGCCAGCAGTTCCCAAAGCAGGACAGCATCCTACGAGCAGTACTTC.

This chain uses TRBV6-5 with TRBJ2-3; TRBD1 matches at 7 bases. Unmatched junction bases numbered 1, after V lost 6 bases and J lost 4 bases. This CDR3 has 12 residues. Per germline, CDR1 MNHEY and CDR2 SVGAGI. The CDR3 here is CASSQGADTQYF. CDR3 coding DNA: TGTGCCAGCAGCCAGGGGGCAGATACGCAGTATTTT.

To note about this clone: The same CDR3 arises from other DNA sequences in this sample as well. The chain combines TRBV5-1 with TRBJ1-2, with 9 bases lining up with TRBD1. There are 14 residues in the CDR3. V dropped 4 bases and J dropped 2; count of bases not matched to a gene: 3. CDR1 SGHRS and CDR2 YFSETQ come from the germline V gene. CDR3 sequence reads: CASSEGQGNYGYTF. The CDR3 bases are TGCGCCAGCAGCGAAGGACAGGGGAACTATGGCTACACCTTC. Supplemented by reference TRBV5-1 and TRBJ1-2, the full variable domain reads KAGVTQTPRYLIKTRGQQVTLSCSPISGHRSVSWYQQTPGQGLQFLFEYFSETQRNKGNFPGRFSGRQFSNSRSEMNVSTLELGDSALYLCASSEGQGNYGYTFGSGTRLTVV.